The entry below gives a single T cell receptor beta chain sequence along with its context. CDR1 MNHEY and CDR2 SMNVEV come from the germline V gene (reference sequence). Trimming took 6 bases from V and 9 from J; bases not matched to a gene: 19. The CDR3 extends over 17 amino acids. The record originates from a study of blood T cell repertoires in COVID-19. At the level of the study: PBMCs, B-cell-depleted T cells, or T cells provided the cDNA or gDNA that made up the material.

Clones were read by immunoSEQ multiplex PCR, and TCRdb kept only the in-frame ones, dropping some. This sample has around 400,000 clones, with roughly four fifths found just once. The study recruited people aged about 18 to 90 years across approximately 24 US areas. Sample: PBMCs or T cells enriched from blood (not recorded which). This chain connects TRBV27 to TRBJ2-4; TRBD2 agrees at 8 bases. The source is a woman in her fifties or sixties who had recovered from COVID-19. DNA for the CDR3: TGTGCCAGCAGACCCCCGCCGATGGGCGCGGGAGGTATCATTCAGTACTTC. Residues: CASRPPPMGAGGIIQYF.